The sequence of this TCR beta chain was determined in a study of neurological immune-mediated disorders. General study results and limits: None of the CDR3 amino acid sequences found in expanded clones was shared across subjects. This suggests that the TCR-beta repertoires were private in all groups.

Germline lookup yields CDR1 ENHRY and CDR2 SYGVKD. With V trimmed by 10 bases and J by 3 bases, 4 bases remained unmatched. This CDR3 is built from 13 residues. Time point given: longitudinal time-point 1 (baseline). This clonotype was counted many times. Its antigen is unidentified. The authors produced cDNA by 5'RACE using 10-nucleotide random UMIs. TCRdb re-derived calls from the 5' RACE reads in MiXCR, one entry per CDR3 protein. The profile covers fewer than 55,000 distinct CDR3 sequences, with about 9.1% appearing a single time and roughly 1.5% taken by the ten largest. Source material: PBMCs. The receptor comes from a woman in her thirties or forties in good health. The chain is built from TRBV10-3 and TRBJ1-2, with 11 bases that match TRBD1. CDR3 protein: CATGTGGHYGYTF. The CDR3 DNA sequence: TGTGCCACCGGGACAGGGGGACACTATGGCTACACCTTC.